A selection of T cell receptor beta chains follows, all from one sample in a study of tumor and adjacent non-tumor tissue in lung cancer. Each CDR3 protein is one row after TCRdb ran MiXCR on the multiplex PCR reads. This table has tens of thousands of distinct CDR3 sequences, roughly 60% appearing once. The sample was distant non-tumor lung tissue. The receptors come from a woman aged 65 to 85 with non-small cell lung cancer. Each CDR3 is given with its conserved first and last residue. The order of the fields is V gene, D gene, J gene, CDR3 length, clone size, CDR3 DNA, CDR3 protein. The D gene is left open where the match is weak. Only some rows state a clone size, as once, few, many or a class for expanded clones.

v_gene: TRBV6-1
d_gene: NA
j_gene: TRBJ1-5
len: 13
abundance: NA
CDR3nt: TGTGCCAACAACCTGAACGAAAGACAGCCCCGGCATTTT
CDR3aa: CANNLNERQPRHF

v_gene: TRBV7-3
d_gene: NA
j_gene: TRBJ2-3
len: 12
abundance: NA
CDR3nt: TGTGCCAGCAGCCCAAGCACAGATACGCAGTATTTT
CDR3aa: CASSPSTDTQYF

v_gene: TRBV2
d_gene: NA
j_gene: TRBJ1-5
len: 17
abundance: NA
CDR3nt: TGTGCCAGCAGTGAGGAGAGCGTCCCAGGGCCAAATCAGCCCCAGCATTTT
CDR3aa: CASSEESVPGPNQPQHF

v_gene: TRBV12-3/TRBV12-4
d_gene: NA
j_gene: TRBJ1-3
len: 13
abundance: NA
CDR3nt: TGTGCCAGCAGACAGGACTCTGAAAAGACCATATATTTT
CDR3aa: CASRQDSEKTIYF

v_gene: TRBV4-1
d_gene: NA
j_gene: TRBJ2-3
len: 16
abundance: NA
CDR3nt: TGCGTCAGCAGCCGACTAGGGGGAGGAAGCACAGATACGCAGTATTTT
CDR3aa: CVSSRLGGGSTDTQYF

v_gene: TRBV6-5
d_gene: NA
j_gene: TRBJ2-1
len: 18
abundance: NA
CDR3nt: TGTGTCAGCAGCGGACGAGGGGACGGCGCCCTGTTAGGGAATGAGCAGTTCTTC
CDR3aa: CVSSGRGDGALLGNEQFF

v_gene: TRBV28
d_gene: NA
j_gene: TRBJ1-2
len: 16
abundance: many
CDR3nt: TGTGCCAGCAGTTTACTTTTCGACAGAACTAACTATGGCTACACCTTC
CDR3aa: CASSLLFDRTNYGYTF

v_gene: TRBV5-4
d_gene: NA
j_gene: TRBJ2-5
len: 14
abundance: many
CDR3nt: TGTGCCAGCAGCCCGGGACTTGGCGAAGAGACCCAGTACTTC
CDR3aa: CASSPGLGEETQYF

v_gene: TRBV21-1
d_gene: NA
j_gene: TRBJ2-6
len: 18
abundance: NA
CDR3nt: TGTGCCAGCAAGAAAGTGGTCGGCAGCCGCTCTGGGGCCAACGTCCTGACTTTC
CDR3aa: CASKKVVGSRSGANVLTF

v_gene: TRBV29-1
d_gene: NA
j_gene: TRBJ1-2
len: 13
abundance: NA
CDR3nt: TGCAGCGTTGAGGAGGCAAACCACTATGGCTATATCTTC
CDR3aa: CSVEEANHYGYIF

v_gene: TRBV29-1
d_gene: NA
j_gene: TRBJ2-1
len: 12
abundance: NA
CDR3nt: TGCAGCGTCAATCCAGCAAGCAATAAGCAGTTCTTC
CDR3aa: CSVNPASNKQFF

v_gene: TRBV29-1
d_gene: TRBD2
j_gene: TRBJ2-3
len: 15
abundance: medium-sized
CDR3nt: TGCAGCGTTGAAGTGGGGACTAGCGGGACAGATACGCAGTATTTT
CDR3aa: CSVEVGTSGTDTQYF

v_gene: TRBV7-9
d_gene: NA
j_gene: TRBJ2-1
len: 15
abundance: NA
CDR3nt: TGTGCCAGCAGCTTACGGAATGGGAGAGAGAATGGGCAGTTCTTC
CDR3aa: CASSLRNGRENGQFF

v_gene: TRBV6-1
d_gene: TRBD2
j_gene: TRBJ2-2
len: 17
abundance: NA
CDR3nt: TGTGACAGCAGCAGAACGCGGGGGAGGGTAAACACCGGGGAACTGTTTTTT
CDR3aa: CDSSRTRGRVNTGELFF

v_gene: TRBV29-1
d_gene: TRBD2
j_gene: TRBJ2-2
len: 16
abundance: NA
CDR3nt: TGCAGCGTTGAAGATCCCAGCGGGAGGTCCGGCGGGGAGATGTTTTTT
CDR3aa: CSVEDPSGRSGGEMFF

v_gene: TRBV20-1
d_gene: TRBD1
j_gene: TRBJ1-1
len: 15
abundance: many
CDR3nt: TGCAGTGCTAGACCCTGGACAGGGAGGAACACTGAAGCTTTCTTT
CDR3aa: CSARPWTGRNTEAFF

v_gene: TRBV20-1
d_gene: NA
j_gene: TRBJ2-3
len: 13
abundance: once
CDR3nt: TGCAGTGCTGCTTCTCAGCCGCCAGACACGCAGTATTTT
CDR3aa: CSAASQPPDTQYF

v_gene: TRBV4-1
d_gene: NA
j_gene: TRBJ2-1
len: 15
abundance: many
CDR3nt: TGCGCCAGCAGCCTAGCCGAGGGGGGGCTCTATGAGCAGTTCTTC
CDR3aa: CASSLAEGGLYEQFF

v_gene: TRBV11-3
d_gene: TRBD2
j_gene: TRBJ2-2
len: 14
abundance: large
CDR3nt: TGTGCCAGCAGCTTTAGCGGGACCACCGGGGAGCTGTTTTTT
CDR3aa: CASSFSGTTGELFF

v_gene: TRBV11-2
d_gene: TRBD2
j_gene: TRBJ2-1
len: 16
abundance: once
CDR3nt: TGTGCCAGCAGCCGGACTAGCGGCAGCTCCTACAATGAGCAGTCCTTC
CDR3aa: CASSRTSGSSYNEQSF

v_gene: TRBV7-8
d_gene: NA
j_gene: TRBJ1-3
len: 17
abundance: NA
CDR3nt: TGTGCCAGCAGCCAACCTGGGGACGGACCCTCTGGAAACACCATATATTTT
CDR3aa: CASSQPGDGPSGNTIYF

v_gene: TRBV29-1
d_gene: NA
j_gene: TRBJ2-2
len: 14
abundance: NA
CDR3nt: TGCAGCGTTTCCAAACAGGATAACACCGGGGAGCTTTTTTTT
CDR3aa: CSVSKQDNTGELFF

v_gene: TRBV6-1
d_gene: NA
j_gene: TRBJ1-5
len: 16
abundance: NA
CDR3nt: TGTGCCAGCGGTCCCCGACAGGTACTTAGCAACCAGCCCCAGCATTTT
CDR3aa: CASGPRQVLSNQPQHF

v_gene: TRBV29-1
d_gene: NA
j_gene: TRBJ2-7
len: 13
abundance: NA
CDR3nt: TGCAGCGTGCCCGGAAAGGGACACTATGAGCAGTACTTC
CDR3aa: CSVPGKGHYEQYF

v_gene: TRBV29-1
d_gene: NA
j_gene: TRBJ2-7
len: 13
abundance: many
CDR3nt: TGCAGCGTTGGAGACCCGAGGGTCTACGAGCAGTACTTC
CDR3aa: CSVGDPRVYEQYF

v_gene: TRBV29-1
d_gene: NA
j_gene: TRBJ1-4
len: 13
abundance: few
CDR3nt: NA
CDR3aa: CSVGQGTNEKLFF

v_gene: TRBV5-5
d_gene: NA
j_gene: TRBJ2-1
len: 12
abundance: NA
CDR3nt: TGTGCCAGCATATTGATGCGGGATGAGCAGTTCTTC
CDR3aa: CASILMRDEQFF